This T cell receptor beta chain was sequenced in a study of T-cell reconstitution after alpha-beta-depleted transplantation in children. Study results and limitations: Once a year had passed after transplant, T-cell counts and diversity came mostly from newly produced T cells. Reports say that about two months after transplant, the alpha-beta T cells came out of several hundred graft clones that had expanded.

The CDR3 runs 15 residues. V was pared by 4 bases and J by 6 bases, with 12 bases of the junction left unmatched. Unique molecular identifiers were incorporated into the prepared TCRbeta library. TCRdb called the PCR reads again in MiXCR, with one record for every CDR3 protein. The profile shows about 980,000 distinct CDR3 sequences, 25% to 30% of them singletons. This clonotype has just a few counts. Its antigen is unidentified. The rearrangement joins TRBV12-3 or TRBV12-4 to TRBJ2-7, with TRBD1 matching 7 bases. The sample here was PBMCs, mostly from graft donor cells, taken 360 days after TCRalphabeta/CD19-depleted stem cell transplant. The sequence was collected from a boy under three years old who had a stem cell transplant for SCID, so the T cells may come from the graft donor. The CDR3 DNA sequence: TGTGCCAGCAGTTGGGAGACAGGGCGCATAGTCGAGCAGTACTTC. Translation: CASSWETGRIVEQYF.